The 24 T cell receptor beta chains below all came from one sample that was sequenced in a study of CD8 T cells in ankylosing spondylitis (TCRdb year 2017). The antigens these receptors bind are not known. Overall study outcomes, separate from this receptor: A TCR beta motif made up of roughly eight highly homologous amino acid variants appeared to be characteristic of blood from ankylosing spondylitis patients.

Library preparation used 5' RACE. The sequencer listed for this sample is Illumina HiSeq 2500. TCRdb reprocessed the public reads (quality trimming at Q25 with fastp, clone calling with MiXCR) and kept in-frame beta chains. For every CDR3 protein sequence, its rows merge into one entry that carries the most common genes and DNA. This sample is represented by 390,000 or so distinct CDR3 sequences; 20% to 25% of them were singletons. The ten largest clones capture about 16% of the sample. Sequencing used blood, either unsorted or a sorted T cell fraction (not recorded which). These receptors all stem from a male donor with ankylosing spondylitis.

The chain has TRBV20-1 and TRBJ2-3, with TRBD2 matching 8 bases. Germline lookup yields CDR1 DFQATT and CDR2 SNEGSKA (reference sequence). V lost 2 bases to trimming and J lost 4 bases; unmatched junction nucleotides: 11. The CDR3 is made up of 16 amino acids. The CDR3 DNA is TGCAGTGCTAGACCCCGGGGGGGGGCCAACTCAGATACGCAGTATTTT. Translation: CSARPRGGANSDTQYF.

This clonotype was counted ten times or more. The CDR3 reads CASSSDLYEQYF. CDR3 bases: TGTGCCAGCAGTTCCGACCTCTACGAGCAGTACTTC. The chain carries TRBV5-5 and TRBJ2-7; D gene unclear. The germline V gene has CDR1 SGHKS and CDR2 YYEKEE (reference sequence). The V gene lost 5 bases and the J gene lost 3 bases, with 9 bases spanning the gap. This CDR3 region has 12 residues.

The V and J genes are TRBV5-1 and TRBJ2-7; possible D gene TRBD2, 5 bases. Trimming pared 2 bases from V and 2 bases from J, leaving 11 bases between. CDR1 and CDR2 from the germline V gene are SGHRS and YFSETQ. This CDR3 has 14 amino acids. CDR3 region: CASSFGGYAYEQYF. The CDR3 DNA reads as TGCGCCAGCAGCTTTGGCGGGTATGCCTACGAGCAGTACTTC.

This clonotype was found a few times. CDR3 in amino acids: CASSLGAANQPQHF. As DNA, the CDR3 is TGTGCCAGCAGTTTAGGGGCAGCGAATCAGCCCCAGCATTTT. This chain connects TRBV12-3 or TRBV12-4 to TRBJ1-5; D unresolved. V dropped 1 base and J dropped 4 bases, with 8 bases sitting between them. The CDR3 totals 14 residues.

There are many counts of this clonotype. The chain links TRBV12-3 or TRBV12-4 to TRBJ1-2; maybe TRBD1 (6 bases). The CDR3 sequence is 15 residues long. V lost 0 bases, J lost 8 bases, and 16 bases lay in between. Here the CDR3 DNA reads TGTGCCAGCAGTTTAGCGCTAACGGGGGCGTTCGGCTACACCTTC. Encoded protein: CASSLALTGAFGYTF.

This clonotype was seen more than once but under ten times. This chain joins TRBV29-1 and TRBJ1-2, with 9 nucleotides matching TRBD1. The CDR3 has 13 residues. The germline CDR1 and CDR2 sequences are SQVTM and ANQGSEA. V lost 7 bases, J lost 8 bases, and 11 bases stayed unmatched. CDR3 region: CSDSPGQGAGYTF. The DNA of the CDR3 is TGCAGCGACTCACCGGGACAGGGTGCGGGCTACACCTTC.

J is TRBJ2-5 and V is TRBV7-9, with 9 bases aligning to TRBD1. V shed 2 bases and J 5 bases; nucleotides not matched to a gene: 9. Per germline, CDR1 SEHNR and CDR2 FQNEAQ (reference sequence). The CDR3 contains 16 residues. The CDR3 protein is CASSLPDRGNLETQYF. The DNA of the CDR3 is TGTGCCAGCAGCTTACCGGACAGGGGAAATCTGGAGACCCAGTACTTC. Together with reference TRBV7-9 and TRBJ2-5, the CDR3 gives the full variable domain: DTGVSQNPRHKITKRGQNVTFRCDPISEHNRLYWYRQTLGQGPEFLTYFQNEAQLEKSRLLSDRFSAERPKGSFSTLEIQRTEQGDSAMYLCASSLPDRGNLETQYFGPGTRLLVL.

The chain employs TRBV28 and TRBJ2-1; D not certain. V was pared by 5 bases and J by 9 bases, with 11 bases between. The V gene's germline CDR1 is MDHEN and CDR2 SYDVKM. The length of the CDR3 is 12 residues. This CDR3 reads CASSRPLGEQFF. CDR3 coding DNA: TGTGCCAGCAGTCGACCCCTCGGTGAGCAGTTCTTC.

This clonotype has more than one count but fewer than ten. The V and J genes are TRBV7-8 and TRBJ2-7; 12 nucleotides agree with TRBD2. CDR1 and CDR2 from the germline V gene are SGHVS and FQNEAQ. V lost 1 base to trimming and J lost 4 bases; unmatched junction nucleotides: 8. The CDR3 sequence is 17 residues long. In DNA, the CDR3 is TGTGCCAGCAGCTTAGGCTCCGTACTAGCGGGAGGTTACGAGCAGTACTTC. Amino acids: CASSLGSVLAGGYEQYF.

The V call is TRBV30, the J call TRBJ2-4, with unresolved D. The CDR3 is made up of 14 amino acids. The germline CDR1 and CDR2 sequences are GTSNPN and SVGIG (reference sequence). V lost 2 bases and J 0 bases, leaving 8 bases between the germline ends. CDR3 region: CAWSQDLAKNIQYF. The CDR3 nucleotides read TGTGCCTGGAGTCAAGATTTAGCCAAAAACATTCAGTACTTC.

The J gene is TRBJ1-1, the V gene TRBV7-2; tentatively, D is TRBD1 (5 bases). V shed 5 bases and J shed 10 bases, with 17 bases lying between them. The CDR3 covers 13 residues. Germline V lookup: CDR1 SGHTA, CDR2 FQGNSA. The chain's CDR3 is CASSGLGVGRAFF. Written as DNA, the CDR3 is TGTGCCAGCAGCGGCTTGGGGGTGGGGCGAGCTTTCTTT.

This clonotype was found a few times. J is TRBJ2-1 and V is TRBV30, with 10 bases lining up with TRBD2. Losses at the gene ends were 3 bases for V and 6 bases for J; bases not matched to a gene: 2. This CDR3 region has 13 residues. The germline V gene encodes CDR1 GTSNPN and CDR2 SVGIG (reference sequence). CDR3 DNA: TGTGCCTGGAGAGTAGCGGGAGGCAATGAGCAGTTCTTC. This translates into CAWRVAGGNEQFF.

In this sample, this clonotype turned up a few times. The V and J genes are TRBV12-3 or TRBV12-4 and TRBJ2-2; D is tentatively TRBD1 or TRBD2 (5 bases each). The CDR3 contains 14 residues. V was pared by 11 bases and J by 6 bases, with 19 bases between. CDR3 residues: CAGGRSITPGELFF. CDR3 in DNA: TGTGCCGGGGGACGAAGCATAACCCCCGGGGAGCTGTTTTTT.

This sequence joins TRBV20-1 and TRBJ2-3; D is uncertain. V was pared by 7 bases and J by 6 bases, with 11 bases between. The CDR3 length is 11 residues. Germline-derived CDR1 and CDR2 are DFQATT and SNEGSKA (reference sequence). CDR3 protein: CSGADWDTQYF. The CDR3 DNA follows: TGCAGTGGGGCCGACTGGGATACGCAGTATTTT.

The chain joins TRBV20-1 to TRBJ1-6; unclear D gene. The CDR3 has 13 amino acids. Germline CDR1 is DFQATT and CDR2 is SNEGSKA (reference sequence). V was pared by 0 bases and J by 7 bases, with 7 bases between. For the CDR3, the DNA is TGCAGTGCTAGAGATGAAGAGAATTCACCCCTCCACTTT. This sequence encodes CSARDEENSPLHF.

The chain uses TRBV9 and TRBJ2-5, with a weak D call TRBD2 (7 bases). V was shortened by 0 bases and J by 4 bases, with 16 bases between the two germline ends. The CDR3 totals 16 residues. CDR1 and CDR2 from the germline V gene are SGDLS and YYNGEE. The CDR3 sequence is CASSVERGGAAETQYF. The CDR3 coding sequence is TGTGCCAGCAGCGTAGAGAGGGGGGGGGCGGCAGAGACCCAGTACTTC.

There are a few counts of this clonotype. The V gene is TRBV2, the J gene TRBJ2-2, with a tentative D call TRBD2 (6 bases). Trimming stripped 7 bases from V and 2 bases from J, with 11 bases between. Germline V gene lookup returns CDR1 SNHLY and CDR2 FYNNEI. This CDR3 contains 14 residues. CDR3 loop: CASKPSANTGELFF. Here the CDR3 DNA reads TGTGCCAGCAAACCTAGCGCCAACACCGGGGAGCTGTTTTTT.

CDR3 DNA sequence: TGCGCCAGCAGCTCGATAAGACTAGCGACATCCGACGAGCAGTACTTC. It specifies CASSSIRLATSDEQYF. The rearrangement uses TRBV5-1 and TRBJ2-7; 8 bases map to TRBD2. The germline V gene has CDR1 SGHRS and CDR2 YFSETQ. This CDR3 comprises 16 residues. The trim removed 3 bases at V and 5 bases at J, leaving 13 bases unmatched.

This clonotype appeared a few times. The gene calls are TRBV7-2 and TRBJ2-1; D gene ambiguous. The germline gives CDR1 SGHTA, CDR2 FQGNSA. The CDR3 is 15 residues long. With 3 bases removed from V and 4 bases from J, the gap between germline ends came to 13 bases. For the CDR3, the DNA is TGTGCCAGCAGCTTGATATCAGCGCGGTACAATGAGCAGTTCTTC. This gives the protein CASSLISARYNEQFF.

In this sample, this clonotype turned up many times. The chain carries TRBV12-3 or TRBV12-4 and TRBJ2-7; D perhaps matches TRBD2 (6 bases). The CDR3 is 15 residues long. V was pared by 7 bases and J by 6 bases, with 22 bases between. The CDR3 DNA reads TGTGCCAGCACCCCCGTCGTTCAGGAGGGGTGCGAGCAGTACTTC. It encodes CASTPVVQEGCEQYF.

This clonotype appeared a few times. The rearrangement uses TRBV5-6 and TRBJ2-7; weak D call: TRBD2 (6 bases). The V end was cut by 2 bases, the J end by 1 base, with 13 bases between. Germline loops: CDR1 SGHDT, CDR2 YYEEEE. There are 15 residues in the CDR3. As DNA, the CDR3 is TGTGCCAGCAGCTTTAACGCGGGATCTTCCTACGAGCAGTACTTC. Translation: CASSFNAGSSYEQYF.

This clonotype was observed a handful of times. The chain combines TRBV7-6 with TRBJ2-2; D might be TRBD1 or TRBD2, each matching 5 bases. This CDR3 spans 16 amino acids. Between the trimmed V and J ends, which lost 1 base and 6 bases, there was a span of 15 bases. Germline V gene data show CDR1 as SGHVS and CDR2 as FNYEAQ. The CDR3 DNA reads TGTGCCAGCAGCTTAGTTTCTGGGGGATTGGCCGGGGAGCTGTTTTTT. Translated, it gives CASSLVSGGLAGELFF. The full variable domain, rest sourced from reference TRBV7-6 and TRBJ2-2, is GAGVSQSPRYKVTKRGQDVALRCDPISGHVSLYWYRQALGQGPEFLTYFNYEAQQDKSGLPNDRFSAERPEGSISTLTIQRTEQRDSAMYRCASSLVSGGLAGELFFGEGSRLTVL.

The chain joins TRBV28 to TRBJ2-2; 9 bases align to TRBD1. V lost 5 bases and J lost 1; bases outside the gene matches: 5. The CDR3 is 16 residues long. CDR1 and CDR2 from the germline V gene are MDHEN and SYDVKM. For the CDR3, the DNA is TGTGCCAGCAGTCCCCCGGGACAGGGGAACACCGGGGAGCTGTTTTTT. Translation gives CASSPPGQGNTGELFF.

Only a few counts were recorded for this clonotype. The chain couples TRBV2 to TRBJ1-1, with D maybe TRBD1 (6 bases). The length of the CDR3 is 14 residues. V lost 7 bases, J lost 2 bases, and 14 bases lay in between. Germline-derived CDR1 and CDR2 are SNHLY and FYNNEI. The CDR3 DNA is TGTGCCAGCAATATCAGGACAGCTAACACTGAAGCTTTCTTT. Translation: CASNIRTANTEAFF.